Sequencing of this TCR beta chain was carried out in a study of CD8 T cells in ankylosing spondylitis. Study-wide results and limits: Ankylosing spondylitis blood seemed to carry a telltale TCR beta motif made of roughly 8 highly homologous variants.

On this clonotype itself: What it recognizes is unknown.

Molecular-barcoded quantitative 5'-RACE produced these TCR beta libraries. Each CDR3 protein gets one entry after TCRdb re-called the 5' RACE reads with MiXCR. This sample has under 550,000 distinct CDR3 sequences, with roughly 27% found just once. Deletions cut 5 bases from V and 4 bases from J, with 12 bases between. Germline-derived CDR1 and CDR2 are SGHNT and YENEEA. The CDR3 runs to 13 residues. The V gene is TRBV11-3, the J gene TRBJ2-7, with D maybe TRBD1 (5 bases). This TCR was recovered from a male donor with ankylosing spondylitis. Sequenced input: blood, either unsorted or a sorted T cell fraction (not recorded which). This CDR3 reads CASSHDSPYEQYV. CDR3 coding DNA: TGTGCCAGCAGCCACGACAGTCCTTACGAGCAGTACGTC.